The source of this T cell receptor beta chain is a study of T cells after somatic rescue of genetic block. Trimming removed 1 base at V and 0 bases at J, with 4 bases between. The CDR3 spans 13 residues. Germline CDR1 and CDR2: SGHAT and FQDESV (reference sequence). TCRdb's table, derived via immunoSEQ multiplex PCR, lists solely in-frame clones and lacks some. The table has approximately 58,000 clones, approximately 96% seen once. This chain uses TRBV11-1 with TRBJ2-7; no clear D gene. This clonotype was sampled from a child younger than two. The sample was peripheral blood mononuclear cells (PBMCs). The CDR3 here is CASSLGASYEQYF. The CDR3 DNA reads TGTGCCAGCAGCTTAGGGGCCTCCTACGAGCAGTACTTC.